This T cell receptor (beta chain) is drawn from a study of CD8 T cells in Susac syndrome. Study conclusions and caveats: The study acknowledged a relatively small number of individuals in its TCR sequencing and HLA analysis.

With random hexamers, 0.5 to 1 ug RNA was reverse transcribed. The TCR beta CDR3 was amplified by immunoSEQ multiplex PCR across 54 Vbeta, 13 Jbeta. TCRdb re-analysed the immunoSEQ multiplex PCR reads in MiXCR, keeping a single row per CDR3 protein. Of under 150,000 distinct CDR3 sequences listed, approximately 94% are singletons. The multiple sclerosis controls were treatment-naive patients with relapsing-remitting disease that was stable or active. Trimming took 0 bases from V and 3 from J, leaving 15 bases between them. Germline V gene lookup returns CDR1 SGHRS and CDR2 YFSETQ. CDR3 length: 16 residues. Points on this clonotype: Its antigen is not known.

This chain connects TRBV5-1 to TRBJ1-1; D is undetermined. This sequence originates from a human donor with multiple sclerosis. Sequencing was done on a sample of CD4+ T cells from PBMCs. The CDR3 region is CASSLGRGFGDTEAFF. The CDR3 DNA sequence: TGCGCCAGCAGCTTGGGTCGCGGGTTTGGGGACACTGAAGCTTTCTTT. Drawing the rest from reference TRBV5-1 and TRBJ1-1, the complete variable domain is KAGVTQTPRYLIKTRGQQVTLSCSPISGHRSVSWYQQTPGQGLQFLFEYFSETQRNKGNFPGRFSGRQFSNSRSEMNVSTLELGDSALYLCASSLGRGFGDTEAFFGQGTRLTVV.